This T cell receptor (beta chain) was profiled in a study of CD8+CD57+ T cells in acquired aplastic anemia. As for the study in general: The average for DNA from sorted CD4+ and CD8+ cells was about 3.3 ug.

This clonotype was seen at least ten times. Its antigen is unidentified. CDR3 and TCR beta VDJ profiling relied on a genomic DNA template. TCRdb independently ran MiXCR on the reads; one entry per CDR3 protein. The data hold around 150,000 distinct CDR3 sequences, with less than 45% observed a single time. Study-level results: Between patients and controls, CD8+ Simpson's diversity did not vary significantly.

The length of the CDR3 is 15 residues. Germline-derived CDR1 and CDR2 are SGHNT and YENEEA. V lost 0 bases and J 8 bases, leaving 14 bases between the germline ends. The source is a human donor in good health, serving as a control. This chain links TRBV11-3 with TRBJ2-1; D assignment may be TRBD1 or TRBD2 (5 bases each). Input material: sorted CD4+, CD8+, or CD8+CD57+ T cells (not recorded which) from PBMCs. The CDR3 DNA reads TGTGCCAGCAGCTTAGATCAGGCAGGGAGCTATGAGCAGTTCTTC. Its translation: CASSLDQAGSYEQFF.